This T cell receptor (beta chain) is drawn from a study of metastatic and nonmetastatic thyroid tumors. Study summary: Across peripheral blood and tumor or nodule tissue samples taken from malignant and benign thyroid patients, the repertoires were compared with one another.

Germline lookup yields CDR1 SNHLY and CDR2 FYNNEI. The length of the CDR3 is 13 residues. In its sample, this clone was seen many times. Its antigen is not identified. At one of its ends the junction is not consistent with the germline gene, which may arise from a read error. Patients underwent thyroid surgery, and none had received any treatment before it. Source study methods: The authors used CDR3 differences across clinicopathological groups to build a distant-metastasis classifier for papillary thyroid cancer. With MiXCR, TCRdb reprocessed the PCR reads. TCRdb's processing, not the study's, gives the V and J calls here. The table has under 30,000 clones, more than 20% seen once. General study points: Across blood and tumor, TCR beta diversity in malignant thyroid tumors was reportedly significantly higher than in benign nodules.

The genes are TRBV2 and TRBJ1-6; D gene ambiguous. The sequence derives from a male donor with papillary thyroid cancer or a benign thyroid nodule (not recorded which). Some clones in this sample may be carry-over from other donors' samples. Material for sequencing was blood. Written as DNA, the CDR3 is TGTGCCAGCGGTGACATCGGGAATTCACCCCTCCACTTT. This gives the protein CASGDIGNSPLHF. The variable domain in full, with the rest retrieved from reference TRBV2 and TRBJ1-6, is EPEVTQTPSHQVTQMGQEVILRCVPISNHLYFYWYRQILGQKVEFLVSFYNNEISEKSEIFDDQFSVERPDGSNFTLKIRSTKLEDSAMYFCASGDIGNSPLHFGNGTRLTVT.